This entry lists 19 T cell receptor beta chains sequenced from one sample in a study of spatial heterogeneity in lung cancer (dated 2019 in TCRdb). The protocol used for the library was 5' RACE. Data came from a NextSeq 500. The public sequencing data were trimmed at Q25 with fastp and processed into clonotypes with MiXCR by TCRdb, which kept only in-frame beta chains. Rows merge per CDR3 protein into single entries with the most common DNA and genes. The sample profile shows some 50,000 distinct CDR3 sequences; approximately 7.6% of them were found once. About 12% of the sample is held by the ten biggest clonotypes. What this sample's time point label stands for: sample taken at primary tumor resection. For TCR sequencing, whole RNA was extracted from tumor and nontumor lung tissue, or from cryopreserved PBMC samples, and no cell sorting was done. The specimen was PBMCs, collected at surgery. These receptors came from a female donor with early-stage non-small cell lung cancer.

This clonotype was detected many times. The chain employs TRBV7-9 and TRBJ2-7, with D perhaps being TRBD1 or TRBD2 (7 bases each). Between the trimmed V and J ends, which lost 4 bases and 3 bases, there was a span of 16 bases. The CDR3 sequence is 15 residues long. CDR1 and CDR2 from the germline V gene are SEHNR and FQNEAQ (reference sequence). The CDR3 DNA reads as TGTGCCAGCAGCTCGAGCGGGGACAGTAACTACGAGCAGTACTTC. Protein sequence: CASSSSGDSNYEQYF. Together with reference TRBV7-9 and TRBJ2-7, the CDR3 gives the full variable domain: DTGVSQNPRHKITKRGQNVTFRCDPISEHNRLYWYRQTLGQGPEFLTYFQNEAQLEKSRLLSDRFSAERPKGSFSTLEIQRTEQGDSAMYLCASSSSGDSNYEQYFGPGTRLTVT.

This clonotype was counted a few times. CDR3 sequence (DNA): TGTGCCAGCAGCTTCCCGGGCAGGGAGGACAATGAGCAGTTCTTC. It encodes CASSFPGREDNEQFF. This chain joins TRBV5-6 and TRBJ2-1, with D perhaps matching TRBD2 (6 bases). Per the germline V gene, CDR1 is SGHDT and CDR2 is YYEEEE. V was cut by 2 bases and J by 5 bases, with 14 bases left in between. The CDR3 covers 15 residues.

This clonotype has ten or more counts. The chain combines TRBV3-1 with TRBJ1-4; D is unresolved. The CDR3 consists of 15 residues. Germline values: CDR1 LGHDT, CDR2 YNNKEL (reference sequence). V lost 0 bases and J lost 7, with 12 bases in between. CDR3 region: CASSQDLGLGEKLFF. For the CDR3, the DNA is TGTGCCAGCAGCCAAGATCTCGGACTTGGTGAAAAACTGTTTTTT.

This clonotype was counted many times. The V and J genes are TRBV6-5 and TRBJ1-1, with no clear D. Germline-derived CDR1 and CDR2 are MNHEY and SVGAGI. Trimming pared 0 bases from V and 0 bases from J, leaving 11 bases between. This CDR3 has 16 residues. The CDR3 DNA sequence: TGTGCCAGCAGTTACTCGTCAGGAGAAATGAACACTGAAGCTTTCTTT. Translated: CASSYSSGEMNTEAFF.

This clonotype was observed at least ten times. This chain links TRBV7-9 with TRBJ1-3; weak D call: TRBD1 (6 bases). This CDR3 region has 14 residues. The V and J ends lost 3 bases and 2 bases respectively, with 8 bases between them. Germline assignment: CDR1 SEHNR and CDR2 FQNEAQ (reference sequence). The CDR3 loop reads CASSFGQPGNTIYF. The CDR3 bases are TGTGCCAGCAGCTTTGGACAGCCTGGAAACACCATATATTTT.

This chain connects TRBV5-1 to TRBJ1-5; D is uncertain. CDR1 is SGHRS, CDR2 YFSETQ, per germline. The CDR3 has 12 residues. V was clipped by 4 bases and J by 7 bases, with 9 bases between them. The CDR3 reads CASSQDPQPQHF. CDR3 coding DNA: TGCGCCAGCAGCCAGGACCCACAGCCCCAGCATTTT.

The sample holds a few counts of this clonotype. The V and J genes are TRBV6-2 or TRBV6-3 and TRBJ2-7; D is ambiguous. In germline, CDR1 is MNHEY, CDR2 SVGEGT. Trimming took off 0 bases at V and 2 bases at J, with 8 bases between the two ends. The length of the CDR3 is 14 residues. The CDR3 spells CASSYSMSPYEQYF. The CDR3 DNA is TGTGCCAGCAGTTACTCGATGAGCCCCTACGAGCAGTACTTC.

The chain links TRBV19 to TRBJ2-2; TRBD1 matches at 8 bases. This CDR3 has 14 amino acids. Trimming removed 5 bases from V and 7 bases from J; junction bases left unmatched: 6. Germline CDR1 reads LNHDA; CDR2 reads SQIVND (reference sequence). CDR3 coding DNA: TGTGCCAGTAGTCCTCAGGGGGCGTTCGGGGAGCTGTTTTTT. It translates to CASSPQGAFGELFF.

This clonotype appeared many times. The chain's CDR3 is CASSRQGLETDTQYF. DNA of the CDR3: TGTGCCAGCAGCCGACAGGGGCTTGAAACAGATACGCAGTATTTT. This chain uses TRBV14 with TRBJ2-3; 8 bases are shared with TRBD1. This CDR3 has 15 amino acids. Unmatched junction bases numbered 6, after V lost 4 bases and J lost 3 bases. Germline V gene data show CDR1 as SGHDN and CDR2 as FVKESK.

This clonotype was recorded many times. The chain is built from TRBV29-1 and TRBJ2-2, with D unresolved. The CDR3 has 12 residues. Germline V gives CDR1 SQVTM, CDR2 ANQGSEA. V was clipped by 1 base and J by 1 base, with 1 base between them. This CDR3 reads CSVEGNTGELFF. CDR3 in DNA: TGCAGCGTTGAAGGGAACACCGGGGAGCTGTTTTTT.

In its sample, this clonotype was seen a few times. The chain has TRBV12-3 or TRBV12-4 and TRBJ1-2; possible D gene TRBD1, 6 bases. V was pared by 3 bases and J by 4 bases, with 15 bases between. There are 15 residues in the CDR3. In DNA form, the CDR3 reads TGTGCCAGCAGTTTTGCCCCAGGGGTCCTCTATGGCTACACCTTC. Its translation is CASSFAPGVLYGYTF.

The chain links TRBV7-9 to TRBJ1-1; TRBD1 might be the D (5 bases). CDR1 is SEHNR and CDR2 is FQNEAQ in the germline V gene (reference sequence). CDR3 length: 12 residues. V was cut by 5 bases and J by 4 bases, with 8 bases left in between. The CDR3 nucleotides read TGTGCCAGCAGCGGGGGTTTCACTGAAGCTTTCTTT. It encodes CASSGGFTEAFF.

This clonotype was observed many times. This chain joins TRBV9 and TRBJ2-3; the match to TRBD2 covers 7 bases. Germline CDR1 SGDLS, CDR2 YYNGEE. CDR3 size: 17 residues. With V trimmed by 4 bases and J by 1 base, 12 bases remained unmatched. CDR3 loop: CASSPYPTGGGTDTQYF. In nucleotides, the CDR3 is TGTGCCAGCAGCCCCTACCCCACGGGGGGTGGCACAGATACGCAGTATTTT.

This clonotype was observed a few times. The V gene is TRBV4-3, the J gene TRBJ1-1; 8 bases fit TRBD1. The CDR3 totals 15 residues. Losses at the gene ends were 3 bases for V and 2 bases for J; bases not matched to a gene: 5. The germline CDR1 and CDR2 sequences are LGHNA and YSLEER. The DNA for the CDR3 is TGCGCCAGCAGCCACTTCGGACAGGGTAACACTGAAGCTTTCTTT. Translating it yields CASSHFGQGNTEAFF.

The chain employs TRBV12-3 or TRBV12-4 and TRBJ1-2, with D perhaps matching TRBD1 (6 bases). The CDR3 loop spans 13 amino acids. The ends were cut back, 7 bases at V and 2 bases at J, with 11 bases in the middle. CDR3 DNA: TGTGCCAGCAAACGGGACACCAACTATGGCTACACCTTC. Amino acid sequence: CASKRDTNYGYTF.

Only a few counts were recorded for this clonotype. J is TRBJ2-7 and V is TRBV27; possible D gene TRBD1, 5 bases. The CDR3 extends over 13 amino acids. Trimming pared 3 bases from V and 5 bases from J, leaving 11 bases between. CDR1 MNHEY and CDR2 SMNVEV come from the germline V gene (reference sequence). CDR3 in amino acids: CASSLARANEQYF. Here the CDR3 DNA reads TGTGCCAGCAGTTTGGCCAGGGCCAACGAGCAGTACTTC.

In its sample, this clonotype was seen a few times. A much larger clone sits a single nucleotide away, making a read error possible. The V call is TRBV14, the J call TRBJ2-7, with 7 nucleotides matching TRBD1. The CDR3 runs 17 residues. The V gene end was trimmed by 3 bases and the J gene end by 1 base; junction bases not matched to a gene: 12. The germline V gene has CDR1 SGHDN and CDR2 FVKESK. The DNA for the CDR3 is TGTGCCAGCAGCCATGTCGGTGGACAGGCCCGTTCCTACGAGCAGTACTTC. This codes for CASSHVGGQARSYEQYF.

This clonotype was picked up many times. This sequence joins TRBV20-1 and TRBJ1-5; 7 positions match TRBD1. From germline, CDR1 is DFQATT and CDR2 SNEGSKA (reference sequence). This CDR3 is 15 amino acids long. V shed 4 bases and J 1 base; nucleotides not matched to a gene: 7. CDR3 region: CSATRGPGSNQPQHF. Here the CDR3 DNA reads TGCAGTGCTACGAGGGGGCCTGGGAGCAATCAGCCCCAGCATTTT.

This clonotype was detected only a few times. The gene calls are TRBV5-1 and TRBJ2-5, with D perhaps matching TRBD2 (6 bases). CDR3 size: 13 residues. Germline V lookup: CDR1 SGHRS, CDR2 YFSETQ. Trimming shortened V by 4 bases and J by 1 base, and 8 bases separated the two germline ends. The CDR3 DNA follows: TGCGCCAGCAGCCCCGGGAGCCAAGAGACCCAGTACTTC. It specifies CASSPGSQETQYF.